Below, 32 T cell receptor beta chains from the same sample are listed, as sequenced in a study of shared T cell receptors in the human thymus. The repertoire was sequenced with immunoSEQ multiplex PCR; TCRdb's copy has only in-frame clones and lacks some. The sample records hundreds of thousands of clones, 80% to 90% being singletons. The same sample was also studied in work on human thymus T cells.

Sequencing was done on a sample of thymocytes. These receptors all stem from a girl under three years old with a congenital heart defect.

The V gene is TRBV6-5, the J gene TRBJ2-5; 7 bases agree with TRBD1. The CDR3 consists of 11 residues. Trimming removed 4 bases from V and 9 bases from J; junction bases left unmatched: 2. Germline-derived CDR1 and CDR2 are MNHEY and SVGAGI. CDR3 amino acids: CASSFGQAQYF. CDR3 in DNA: TGTGCCAGCAGTTTCGGACAGGCCCAGTACTTC.

The V gene is TRBV25-1, the J gene TRBJ2-7; 9 positions agree with TRBD1. The CDR3 length is 15 residues. Germline-derived CDR1 and CDR2 are MGHDK and SYGVNS. V shed 4 bases, J shed 4 bases, and the junction held 8 bases outside the gene matches. CDR3 DNA: TGTGCCAGCAGTGTTGGGGGGACAGGGAAATACGAGCAGTACTTC. This sequence encodes CASSVGGTGKYEQYF.

The chain combines TRBV7-9 with TRBJ1-1; a possible D gene is TRBD1 (6 bases). V lost 8 bases and J lost 5, with 24 bases in between. The CDR3 covers 16 residues. Germline assignment: CDR1 SEHNR and CDR2 FQNEAQ (reference sequence). The CDR3: CASELGQGPPSTEAFF. CDR3 nucleotides: TGTGCCAGCGAACTTGGTCAGGGGCCGCCGAGTACTGAAGCTTTCTTT.

This clone was seen once. The rearrangement uses TRBV9 and TRBJ2-2; perhaps TRBD1 as D (6 bases). Germline V gene sequence: CDR1 SGDLS, CDR2 YYNGEE. V was pared by 0 bases and J by 0 bases, with 9 bases between. The CDR3 sequence is 16 residues long. The CDR3 reads CASSVATGTNTGELFF. The CDR3, as DNA: TGTGCCAGCAGCGTAGCTACAGGGACGAACACCGGGGAGCTGTTTTTT.

The rearrangement links TRBV10-2 to TRBJ1-5; TRBD1 matches 8 bases. The CDR3 consists of 15 residues. The V gene end was trimmed by 7 bases and the J gene end by 5 bases; junction bases not matched to a gene: 10. CDR1 and CDR2 (germline): WSHSY, SAAADI. The CDR3 coding sequence is TGCGCCAGCAATTCGGACAGGGAAGAGCATCAGCCCCAGCATTTT. Encoded protein: CASNSDREEHQPQHF.

This chain uses TRBV13 with TRBJ1-2; TRBD1 aligns across 9 bases. CDR1 is PRHDT and CDR2 is FYEKMQ in the germline V gene (reference sequence). This CDR3 has 15 amino acids. With V trimmed by 2 bases and J by 7 bases, 8 bases remained unmatched. CDR3 sequence (DNA): TGTGCCAGCAGCTTACCCCCCGGGACAGGGAGTGGCTACACCTTC. It encodes CASSLPPGTGSGYTF.

This sequence joins TRBV6-5 and TRBJ2-7; D is uncertain. Deletions cut 4 bases from V and 6 bases from J, with 16 bases between. The germline CDR1 and CDR2 sequences are MNHEY and SVGAGI. The CDR3 length is 14 residues. The CDR3 region has the DNA TGTGCCAGCAGTTCCCCCCCCAACATCTGCGAGCAGTACTTC. Encoded protein: CASSSPPNICEQYF.

This chain links TRBV18 with TRBJ2-7; 9 bases fit TRBD1. The CDR3 has 15 amino acids. Germline CDR1 reads KGHSH; CDR2 reads LQKENI. V trimming: 1 base; J trimming: 5 bases; junction bases outside the gene matches: 6. CDR3 sequence reads: CASSPLDRGIHEQYF. The DNA for the CDR3 is TGTGCCAGCTCACCACTGGACAGGGGAATCCACGAGCAGTACTTC.

The chain employs TRBV10-3 and TRBJ2-7; possibly TRBD2 for D (5 bases). The CDR3 covers 12 residues. The germline V and J ends were trimmed by 6 bases and 7 bases, with 13 bases remaining between them. The germline gives CDR1 ENHRY, CDR2 SYGVKD. The CDR3 is CAIRTMAGEQYF. The CDR3 region has the DNA TGTGCCATCAGGACAATGGCGGGTGAGCAGTACTTC.

The CDR3 region is CSVARSLANTGELFF. DNA for the CDR3: TGCAGCGTTGCACGGAGCCTCGCGAACACCGGGGAGCTGTTTTTT. The chain couples TRBV29-1 to TRBJ2-2; no clear D gene. Germline V CDR1 and CDR2: SQVTM, ANQGSEA. V dropped 4 bases and J dropped 0 bases, with 12 bases sitting between them. The CDR3 is made up of 15 amino acids.

The chain combines TRBV6-6 with TRBJ2-2; D is perhaps TRBD1 (6 bases). V was clipped by 4 bases and J by 0 bases, with 12 bases between them. Germline V gives CDR1 MNHNY, CDR2 SVGAGI (reference sequence). This CDR3 spans 16 amino acids. The CDR3 DNA sequence: TGTGCCAGCAGTTCTGGAACAGGGACGAACACCGGGGAGCTGTTTTTT. This gives the protein CASSSGTGTNTGELFF.

This clone was detected a few times. CDR3 sequence: CASSYTQGYGYGYTF. The CDR3 DNA follows: TGTGCCAGCAGCTACACACAGGGGTACGGCTATGGCTACACCTTC. J is TRBJ1-2 and V is TRBV5-6; 7 positions match TRBD1. J was trimmed by 4 bases and V by 3 bases; bases with no gene match: 9. The CDR3 has 15 residues. Germline CDR1 SGHDT, CDR2 YYEEEE. Together with reference TRBV5-6 and TRBJ1-2, the CDR3 gives the full variable domain: DAGVTQSPTHLIKTRGQQVTLRCSPKSGHDTVSWYQQALGQGPQFIFQYYEEEERQRGNFPDRFSGHQFPNYSSELNVNALLLGDSALYLCASSYTQGYGYGYTFGSGTRLTVV.

J is TRBJ1-2 and V is TRBV4-3, with 8 bases aligning to TRBD1. The CDR3 contains 16 residues. Germline V CDR1 and CDR2: LGHNA, YSLEER. The J segment lost 8 bases and the V segment lost 0 bases, leaving 11 bases of the junction unmatched. The CDR3 DNA reads TGCGCCAGCAGCCAAGATAAGAGACAGGGGTTTGGGGGCTACACCTTC. It yields the protein CASSQDKRQGFGGYTF.

This chain links TRBV7-8 with TRBJ2-3, with 8 bases lining up with TRBD1. V lost 2 bases and J lost 1; bases outside the gene matches: 5. Germline CDR1 SGHVS, CDR2 FQNEAQ. The CDR3 spans 16 residues. The CDR3 DNA is TGTGCCAGCAGCTTAATGCAGGACAGGGGCACAGATACGCAGTATTTT. This sequence encodes CASSLMQDRGTDTQYF.

The CDR3 sequence: CASSYSQATEAFF. The CDR3 DNA reads TGTGCCAGCAGTTACTCCCAGGCTACTGAAGCTTTCTTT. The J gene is TRBJ1-1, the V gene TRBV6-5; D remains unclear. The germline CDR1 and CDR2 sequences are MNHEY and SVGAGI. This CDR3 has 13 amino acids. V lost 0 bases and J lost 5, with 7 bases in between.

This chain connects TRBV19 to TRBJ1-6; D is unresolved. Trimming stripped 8 bases from V and 2 bases from J, with 10 bases between. The length of the CDR3 is 14 residues. The germline CDR1 and CDR2 sequences are LNHDA and SQIVND (reference sequence). As DNA, the CDR3 is TGTGCCAGTTCTACCGTCACCTATAATTCACCCCTCCACTTT. Translation gives CASSTVTYNSPLHF.

The chain links TRBV6-1 to TRBJ1-5; the D gene is possibly TRBD1 (5 bases). Trimming cost V 1 base and J 2 bases, with 12 bases left between them. Germline lookup yields CDR1 MNHNS and CDR2 SASEGT. The CDR3 is 16 amino acids. This CDR3 is CASSEGAQGGNQPQHF. CDR3 nucleotides: TGTGCCAGCAGTGAAGGGGCCCAGGGTGGCAATCAGCCCCAGCATTTT.

V is TRBV5-1 and J is TRBJ1-2; unclear D gene. The CDR3 runs to 17 residues. V dropped 2 bases and J dropped 4 bases, with 21 bases sitting between them. In germline, CDR1 is SGHRS, CDR2 YFSETQ. CDR3 bases: TGCGCCAGCAGCTTAAGGTCTCCCGCCGGGTTACCCTATGGCTACACCTTC. The encoded protein is CASSLRSPAGLPYGYTF.

V is TRBV29-1 and J is TRBJ1-2; D remains ambiguous. CDR1 is SQVTM and CDR2 is ANQGSEA in the germline V gene. With 6 bases removed from V and 10 bases from J, the gap between germline ends came to 9 bases. The CDR3 has 9 amino acids. The CDR3 region is CSVAEDYTF. The CDR3 DNA follows: TGCAGCGTCGCCGAGGACTACACCTTC.

This clone has a single count. V gene TRBV19 combines with J gene TRBJ1-6; 7 nucleotides align to TRBD1. J gave up 7 bases and V 6 bases, and 12 bases lay outside the gene matches. CDR1 LNHDA and CDR2 SQIVND come from the germline V gene (reference sequence). The CDR3 totals 16 residues. The CDR3, as DNA: TGTGCCAGTAGCCCCCCCCAGGGACAGAGAAATTCACCCCTCCACTTT. Translation: CASSPPQGQRNSPLHF.

This chain joins TRBV27 and TRBJ2-3; no definite D call. In germline, CDR1 is MNHEY, CDR2 SMNVEV (reference sequence). There are 17 residues in the CDR3. V was trimmed by 2 bases and J by 0 bases, leaving 15 bases between them. The CDR3 sequence: CASSLTPKPESTDTQYF. The CDR3 coding sequence is TGTGCCAGCAGTTTAACTCCTAAACCCGAAAGCACAGATACGCAGTATTTT.

CDR3 amino acids: CASRKGQGIWVGYGYTF. DNA of the CDR3: TGTGCCAGCAGGAAAGGACAGGGTATTTGGGTAGGCTATGGCTACACCTTC. The rearrangement joins TRBV5-5 to TRBJ1-2; TRBD1 agrees at 8 bases. Trimming removed 5 bases from V and 4 bases from J; junction bases left unmatched: 16. The CDR3 has 17 amino acids. In germline, CDR1 is SGHKS, CDR2 YYEKEE (reference sequence).

This chain connects TRBV27 to TRBJ1-2; no definite D call. The germline V gene has CDR1 MNHEY and CDR2 SMNVEV (reference sequence). The length of the CDR3 is 14 residues. V lost 6 bases and J 6 bases, leaving 17 bases between the germline ends. For the CDR3, the DNA is TGTGCCAGCAGACGGAGGGAAGGAGTAAATGGCTACACCTTC. This encodes CASRRREGVNGYTF.

This chain links TRBV11-2 with TRBJ1-2, with D perhaps TRBD1 (6 bases). CDR1 and CDR2 (germline): SGHAT, FQNNGV. Trimming cost V 5 bases and J 4 bases, with 11 bases left between them. The CDR3 has 13 residues. For the CDR3, the DNA is TGTGCCAGCAGCCCGACAGGCCCCTATGGCTACACCTTC. This encodes CASSPTGPYGYTF.

V usage is TRBV27 and J usage is TRBJ1-1, with D unclear. Trimming stripped 0 bases from V and 7 bases from J, with 15 bases between. The length of the CDR3 is 15 residues. Germline lookup yields CDR1 MNHEY and CDR2 SMNVEV (reference sequence). Written as DNA, the CDR3 is TGTGCCAGCAGTTTATCCCCTCCTCCCGGTTATGAAGCTTTCTTT. The encoded protein is CASSLSPPPGYEAFF.

This clone appeared a single time. The chain employs TRBV6-1 and TRBJ1-4; TRBD1 matches 7 bases. V lost 2 bases and J lost 2; bases outside the gene matches: 8. Germline-derived CDR1 and CDR2 are MNHNS and SASEGT. The CDR3 totals 17 residues. CDR3: CASSEWRGRVTNEKLFF. The CDR3 region has the DNA TGTGCCAGCAGTGAATGGAGGGGGCGGGTCACTAATGAAAAACTGTTTTTT.

The chain carries TRBV4-1 and TRBJ1-6; TRBD1 is a possible D gene (6 bases). Germline assignment: CDR1 MGHRA and CDR2 YSYEKL. The CDR3 sequence is 18 residues long. The V and J ends lost 2 bases and 11 bases respectively, with 25 bases between them. Here the CDR3 reads CASSQQGGGPNPGAPLHF. The CDR3 nucleotides are TGCGCCAGCAGCCAACAAGGGGGGGGCCCCAACCCAGGGGCACCCCTCCACTTT.

The rearrangement links TRBV28 to TRBJ2-3, with 8 nucleotides matching TRBD2. The trim removed 3 bases at V and 4 bases at J, leaving 6 bases unmatched. CDR3 length equals 15 residues. The germline gives CDR1 MDHEN, CDR2 SYDVKM. This CDR3 is CASSLGELAADTQYF. CDR3 nucleotides: TGTGCCAGCAGTTTGGGGGAACTAGCGGCAGATACGCAGTATTTT.

The chain joins TRBV28 to TRBJ2-7, with 7 bases lining up with TRBD1. Germline V lookup: CDR1 MDHEN, CDR2 SYDVKM. V trimming: 1 base; J trimming: 1 base; junction bases outside the gene matches: 7. The CDR3 consists of 16 residues. Here the CDR3 DNA reads TGTGCCAGCAGTTTATCTTCTGACAGGGCTTCCTACGAGCAGTACTTC. Encoded protein: CASSLSSDRASYEQYF. Full variable domain (missing parts from reference TRBV28 and TRBJ2-7): DVKVTQSSRYLVKRTGEKVFLECVQDMDHENMFWYRQDPGLGLRLIYFSYDVKMKEKGDIPEGYSVSREKKERFSLILESASTNQTSMYLCASSLSSDRASYEQYFGPGTRLTVT.

V and J are TRBV10-3 and TRBJ1-3; D is uncertain. The CDR3 covers 16 residues. Trimming shortened V by 8 bases and J by 0 bases, and 17 bases separated the two germline ends. Germline loops: CDR1 ENHRY, CDR2 SYGVKD. CDR3 protein: CAISEARLTSGNTIYF. The CDR3 DNA sequence: TGTGCCATCTCCGAGGCCAGACTGACCTCTGGAAACACCATATATTTT.

This clone was seen just once. V usage is TRBV10-3 and J usage is TRBJ2-5, with TRBD1 matching over 7 bases. V was clipped by 5 bases and J by 3 bases; unmatched bases: 18. The CDR3 length is 18 residues. The germline V gene encodes CDR1 ENHRY and CDR2 SYGVKD. The CDR3 reads CAISSPSPTGKGKETQYF. The DNA of the CDR3 is TGTGCCATCAGTTCACCCTCTCCGACAGGGAAGGGGAAAGAGACCCAGTACTTC.

The rearrangement uses TRBV7-6 and TRBJ2-1; 8 bases map to TRBD2. This CDR3 has 17 residues. Germline V gives CDR1 SGHVS, CDR2 FNYEAQ. With V trimmed by 5 bases and J by 7 bases, 16 bases remained unmatched. CDR3 nucleotides: TGTGCCAGCAGCCCGACGGGGGTTAGCGGGGTAAGAAATGAGCAGTTCTTC. This translates into CASSPTGVSGVRNEQFF.